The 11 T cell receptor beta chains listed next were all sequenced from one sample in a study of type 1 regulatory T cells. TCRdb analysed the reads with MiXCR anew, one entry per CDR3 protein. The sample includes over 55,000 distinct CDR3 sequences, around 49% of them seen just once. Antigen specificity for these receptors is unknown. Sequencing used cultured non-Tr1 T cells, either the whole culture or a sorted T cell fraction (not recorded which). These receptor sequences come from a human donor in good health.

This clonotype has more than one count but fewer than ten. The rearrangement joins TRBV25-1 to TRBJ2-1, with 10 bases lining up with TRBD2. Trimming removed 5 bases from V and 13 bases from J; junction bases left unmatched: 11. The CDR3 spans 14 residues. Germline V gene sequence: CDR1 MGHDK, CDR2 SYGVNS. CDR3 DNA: TGTGCCAGCAGTCCCAACTATAGCGGGGGGCGTCAGTTCTTC. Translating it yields CASSPNYSGGRQFF.

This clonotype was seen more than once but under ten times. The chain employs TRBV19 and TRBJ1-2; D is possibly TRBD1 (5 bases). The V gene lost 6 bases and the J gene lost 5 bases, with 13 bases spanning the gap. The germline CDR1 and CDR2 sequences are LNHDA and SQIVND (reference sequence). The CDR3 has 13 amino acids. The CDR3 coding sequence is TGTGCCAGTAGCCGGGACGGCTCTTATGGCTACACCTTC. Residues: CASSRDGSYGYTF.

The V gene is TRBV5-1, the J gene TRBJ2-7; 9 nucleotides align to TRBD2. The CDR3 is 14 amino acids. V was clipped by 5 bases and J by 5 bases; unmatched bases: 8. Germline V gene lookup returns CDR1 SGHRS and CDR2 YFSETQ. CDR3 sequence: CASRGLAGVNEQYF. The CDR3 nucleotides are TGCGCCAGCAGGGGTTTAGCGGGGGTGAACGAGCAGTACTTC.

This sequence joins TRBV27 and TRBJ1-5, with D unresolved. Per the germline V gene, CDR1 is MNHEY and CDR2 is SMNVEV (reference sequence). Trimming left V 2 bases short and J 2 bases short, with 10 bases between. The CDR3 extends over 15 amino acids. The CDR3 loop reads CASSLGRNGNQPQHF. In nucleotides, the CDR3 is TGTGCCAGCAGTTTAGGGAGGAATGGCAATCAGCCCCAGCATTTT.

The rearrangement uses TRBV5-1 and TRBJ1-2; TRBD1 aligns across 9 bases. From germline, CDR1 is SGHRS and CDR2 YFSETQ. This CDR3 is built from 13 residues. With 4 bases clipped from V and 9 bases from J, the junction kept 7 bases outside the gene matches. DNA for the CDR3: TGCGCCAGCAGCCCGAGGACAGGGGAAAGCTACACCTTC. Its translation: CASSPRTGESYTF. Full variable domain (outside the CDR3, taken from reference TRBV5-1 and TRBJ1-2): KAGVTQTPRYLIKTRGQQVTLSCSPISGHRSVSWYQQTPGQGLQFLFEYFSETQRNKGNFPGRFSGRQFSNSRSEMNVSTLELGDSALYLCASSPRTGESYTFGSGTRLTVV.

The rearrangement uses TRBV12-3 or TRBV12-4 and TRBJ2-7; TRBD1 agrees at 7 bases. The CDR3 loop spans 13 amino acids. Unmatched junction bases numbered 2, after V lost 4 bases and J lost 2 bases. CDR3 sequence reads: CASSWTGPYEQYF. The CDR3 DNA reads TGTGCCAGCAGTTGGACAGGCCCCTACGAGCAGTACTTC.

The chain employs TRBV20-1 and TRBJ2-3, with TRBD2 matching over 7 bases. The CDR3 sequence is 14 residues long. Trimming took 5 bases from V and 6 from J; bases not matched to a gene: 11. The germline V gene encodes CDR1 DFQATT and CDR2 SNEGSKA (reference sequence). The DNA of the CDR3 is TGCAGTGCTTGGACTAGTGGGTCTTACGATACGCAGTATTTT. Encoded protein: CSAWTSGSYDTQYF.

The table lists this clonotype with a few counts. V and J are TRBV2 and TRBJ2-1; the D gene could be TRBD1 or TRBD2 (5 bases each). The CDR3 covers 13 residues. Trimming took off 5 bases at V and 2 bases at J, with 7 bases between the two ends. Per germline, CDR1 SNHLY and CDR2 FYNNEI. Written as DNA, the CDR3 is TGTGCCAGCAGTCCGGGACCCTACAATGAGCAGTTCTTC. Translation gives CASSPGPYNEQFF.

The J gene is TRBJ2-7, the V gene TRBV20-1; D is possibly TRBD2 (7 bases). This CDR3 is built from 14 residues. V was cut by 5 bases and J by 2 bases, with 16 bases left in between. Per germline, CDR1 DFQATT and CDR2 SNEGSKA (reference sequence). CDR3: CSAGRGGETYEQYF. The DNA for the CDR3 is TGCAGTGCTGGAAGGGGGGGGGAAACCTACGAGCAGTACTTC.

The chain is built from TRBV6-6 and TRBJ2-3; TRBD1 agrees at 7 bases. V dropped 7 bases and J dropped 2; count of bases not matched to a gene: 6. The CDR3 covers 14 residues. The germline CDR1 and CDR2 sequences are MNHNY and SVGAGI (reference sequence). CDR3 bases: TGTGCCAGCATCGGAGACAGGGACACAGATACGCAGTATTTT. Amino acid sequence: CASIGDRDTDTQYF.

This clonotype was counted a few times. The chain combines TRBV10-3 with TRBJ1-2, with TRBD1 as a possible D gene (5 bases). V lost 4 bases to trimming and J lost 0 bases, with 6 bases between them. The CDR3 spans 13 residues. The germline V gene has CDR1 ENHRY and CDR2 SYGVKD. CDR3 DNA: TGTGCCATCAGTGGACAGTCTAACTATGGCTACACCTTC. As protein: CAISGQSNYGYTF.